This T cell receptor gamma chain was obtained from a study of γδ T cells in repeated Plasmodium falciparum infection. The germline V gene has CDR1 EGSTGY and CDR2 YDSYTSSV. With 7 bases clipped from V and 2 bases from J, the junction kept 5 bases outside the gene matches. This CDR3 spans 12 amino acids. As concerns this clone: The TCRdb record carries a much larger clone's protein, which differs from this DNA's translation at residue 4; a read error is the likely cause, and the protein listed here is the DNA translation.

Vgamma9/Vdelta2+ and Vdelta2-negative gammadelta T cells were flow-sorted from PBMC for bulk sequencing. TRG and TRD sequences were obtained from every sorted gammadelta sample. TCRdb re-analyzed the multiplex PCR reads via CATT. The data hold 13,000 to 15,000 gamma-chain clones, with about 1.5% observed a single time. This sequence was found in a pool of human donors (malaria-infected and uninfected, not separated). Sequenced input: gamma-delta T cells from blood. The chain links TRGV4 to TRGJ1 or TRGJ2. TCRdb carries no J gene annotation; the J gene was assigned here by matching the DNA with germline. The CDR3 DNA follows: TGTGCCACCTGTGAATATTATTATAAGAAACTCTTT. Its translation is CATCEYYYKKLF.